This T cell receptor (beta chain) was identified in a study of blood T cell repertoires in COVID-19. As for the study in general: Sites across the United States, Italy and Spain contributed samples from acute and convalescent COVID-19. The analysed material was cDNA or gDNA that came from T cells, B-cell-depleted T cells, or PBMCs.

The repertoire was sequenced with immunoSEQ multiplex PCR; TCRdb's copy has only in-frame clones and lacks some. The table includes 300,000 to 400,000 clones, around 86% detected once. The ends lost 2 bases at V and 0 bases at J; junction bases unmatched: 7. The CDR3 consists of 18 residues. Germline V lookup: CDR1 SEHNR, CDR2 FQNEAQ (reference sequence). This TCR was sampled from a human donor in a cohort sampled during active COVID-19. This sequence joins TRBV7-9 and TRBJ1-4, with TRBD1 matching 9 bases. Sequenced material: peripheral blood. This CDR3 reads CASSLNRGPPATNEKLFF. The CDR3 coding sequence is TGTGCCAGCAGCTTAAACAGGGGGCCTCCTGCAACTAATGAAAAACTGTTTTTT.